The T cell receptor (beta chain) under discussion was sequenced for a study of spatial heterogeneity in lung cancer. As for the study in general: Fewer alpha-chain than beta-chain sequences were consistently detected. Findings of the study overall: More often at tumor resection than at routine follow-up, ubiquitous expanded tumor TCRs were detected in the blood.

Concerning this clonotype itself: Its antigen is still unknown.

MiXCR was run by TCRdb on the 5' RACE reads, yielding one entry per CDR3 protein. Of approximately 93,000 distinct CDR3 sequences detected, roughly a fifth appear once; the ten largest clones hold roughly a fifth. Time point given: blood at routine non-recurrence follow-up after resection. Unsorted whole RNA from tumor, nontumor lung or frozen PBMC underwent sequencing. Trimming removed 0 bases from V and 4 bases from J, with 13 bases in between. Germline loops: CDR1 LNHNV, CDR2 YYDKDF (reference sequence). The CDR3 covers 15 residues. This sequence originates from a male donor with early-stage non-small cell lung cancer. This rearrangement joins TRBV15 to TRBJ2-7; the D is unclear. The source material was PBMCs, sampled at follow-up. The CDR3 nucleotides are TGTGCCACCAGCAGAGATAACACCCCCTTTTACGAGCAGTACTTC. Translating it yields CATSRDNTPFYEQYF.